This T cell receptor beta chain derives from a study of T cell repertoires in cytomegalovirus infection. In the study overall: Public TCR beta signature analysis indicated the presence of both CMV infection and matching HLA type. Points from the study as a whole: Individuals carrying CMV plus the relevant HLA were identified by cumulative frequency of public TCR beta families. Clonotype analysis showed dominance of the ex vivo response by HLA-C-restricted CMV-specific TCR beta clonotypes.

V lost 1 base and J 6 bases, leaving 10 bases between the germline ends. The V gene's germline CDR1 is SGHAT and CDR2 FQNNGV. The CDR3 runs 13 residues. TCRdb independently ran MiXCR on the reads; one entry per CDR3 protein. The table records some 400,000 distinct CDR3 sequences, approximately 31% of them present only once. This clonotype was observed at least ten times. Its antigen is as yet unknown. The gene calls are TRBV11-2 and TRBJ2-7; D gene ambiguous. The receptor was isolated from a human donor in good health (CMV status not recorded). Some clones in this sample may be carry-over from other donors' samples. Sequencing was performed on PBMCs. CDR3 sequence reads: CASSLARMSEQYF. CDR3 DNA: TGTGCCAGCAGCTTAGCCCGTATGTCCGAGCAGTACTTC.